Below, 12 T cell receptor beta chains from the same sample are listed, as sequenced in a study of Graves' ophthalmopathy and Graves' hyperthyroidism. CDR3 regions of TCR beta were amplified from RNA transcripts. Amplification began with first-round RT-PCR using HTBI primers, then second-round multiplex PCR was performed. TCRdb re-called the multiplex PCR reads through MiXCR, storing one row per CDR3 protein. The sample lists hundreds of thousands of distinct CDR3 sequences, about 20% occurring once. The specimen was peripheral blood. The receptors originated from a woman aged 18 to 35 with stable Graves' hyperthyroidism. Some clones in this sample may be carry-over from other donors' samples.

The chain links TRBV6-1 to TRBJ1-1, with TRBD1 as a possible D gene (5 bases). The CDR3 has 14 residues. The V and J ends lost 8 bases and 1 base respectively, with 14 bases between them. Germline V gives CDR1 MNHNS, CDR2 SASEGT. CDR3 amino acids: CASLMGRENTEAFF. In DNA, the CDR3 is TGTGCCAGCCTCATGGGACGGGAGAACACTGAAGCTTTCTTT.

Many counts were recorded for this clonotype. The chain is built from TRBV15 and TRBJ1-1; 9 bases agree with TRBD1. From germline, CDR1 is LNHNV and CDR2 YYDKDF (reference sequence). CDR3 size: 15 residues. Trimming at V came to 6 bases and at J to 4 bases, leaving 9 bases not matched to a gene. Here the CDR3 reads CATSWPGQGVTEAFF. CDR3 in DNA: TGTGCCACCAGTTGGCCGGGACAGGGCGTCACTGAAGCTTTCTTT.

This clonotype appeared a few times. This rearrangement joins TRBV28 to TRBJ2-2; perhaps TRBD2 as D (6 bases). Germline CDR1 MDHEN, CDR2 SYDVKM. Trimming shortened V by 5 bases and J by 5 bases, and 15 bases separated the two germline ends. This CDR3 region has 15 residues. CDR3 DNA sequence: TGTGCCAGCAGTCGACTAGTAATCGGGACCGGGGAGCTGTTTTTT. The encoded protein is CASSRLVIGTGELFF.

This clonotype was seen a handful of times. This chain joins TRBV12-3 or TRBV12-4 and TRBJ2-7; D is uncertain. There are 13 residues in the CDR3. The germline V and J ends were trimmed by 5 bases and 6 bases, with 14 bases remaining between them. The CDR3 bases are TGTGCCAGCAGTCCCGTGGTCAAGGGCGAGCAGTACTTC. Amino acids: CASSPVVKGEQYF.

This clonotype was detected ten times or more. The chain recombines TRBV3-1 with TRBJ2-7, with 12 bases fitting TRBD1. The CDR3 has 16 residues. Looked up from germline, CDR1 is LGHDT and CDR2 is YNNKEL (reference sequence). J was trimmed by 0 bases and V by 3 bases; bases with no gene match: 3. In DNA form, the CDR3 reads TGTGCCAGCAGCCAGGCGGGACAGGGGGCCTCCTACGAGCAGTACTTC. Translated, it gives CASSQAGQGASYEQYF.

This clonotype was seen ten or more times. The chain is built from TRBV13 and TRBJ2-7; D gene uncertain. The CDR3 loop spans 12 amino acids. CDR1 PRHDT and CDR2 FYEKMQ come from the germline V gene (reference sequence). V gave up 6 bases and J gave up 5 bases, with 11 bases separating them. The CDR3 here is CASRLDGNEQYF. CDR3 DNA sequence: TGTGCCAGCAGACTCGATGGAAACGAGCAGTACTTC.

This chain joins TRBV4-1 and TRBJ2-7; TRBD2 might be the D (5 bases). The CDR3 runs 15 residues. V was shortened by 3 bases and J by 0 bases, with 12 bases between the two germline ends. Per germline, CDR1 MGHRA and CDR2 YSYEKL. CDR3 bases: TGCGCCAGCAGCCAGAGTCCGGGAAGCTCCTACGAGCAGTACTTC. Translated, it gives CASSQSPGSSYEQYF.

This clonotype was seen only a few times. This chain uses TRBV20-1 with TRBJ2-4, with D hard to call. This CDR3 is built from 14 residues. Germline assignment: CDR1 DFQATT and CDR2 SNEGSKA (reference sequence). Trimming took off 6 bases at V and 1 base at J, with 13 bases between the two ends. The CDR3 here is CSAVFLGAKNIQYF. In DNA form, the CDR3 reads TGCAGTGCCGTATTTCTGGGGGCCAAAAACATTCAGTACTTC.

This clonotype was recorded a few times. V and J are TRBV10-3 and TRBJ2-2, with TRBD1 matching 11 bases. The CDR3 spans 17 residues. Germline CDR1 and CDR2: ENHRY and SYGVKD. V shed 7 bases and J 3 bases; nucleotides not matched to a gene: 10. The chain's CDR3 is CAIKPGTGGGDTGELFF. CDR3 sequence (DNA): TGTGCCATCAAGCCCGGGACAGGGGGGGGAGACACCGGGGAGCTGTTTTTT.

This clonotype was counted at least ten times. The gene calls are TRBV28 and TRBJ1-1, with 9 bases identical to TRBD1. This CDR3 is 15 amino acids long. Unmatched junction bases numbered 10, after V lost 6 bases and J lost 5 bases. The germline V gene encodes CDR1 MDHEN and CDR2 SYDVKM. The CDR3 loop is CASSSENRGRTEAFF. CDR3 DNA sequence: TGTGCCAGCAGCTCAGAAAACAGGGGGCGGACTGAAGCTTTCTTT.

This clonotype was found many times. The chain carries TRBV12-3 or TRBV12-4 and TRBJ2-2; D could derive from TRBD1 or TRBD2 (6 bases each). The CDR3 totals 13 residues. V was shortened by 4 bases and J by 7 bases, with 10 bases between the two germline ends. The CDR3 bases are TGTGCCAGCAGTTCACAGGGAGGCGGGGAGCTGTTTTTT. As protein: CASSSQGGGELFF.

This clonotype was counted between two and nine times. The chain employs TRBV5-1 and TRBJ1-1; 12 positions match TRBD1. Germline CDR1 is SGHRS and CDR2 is YFSETQ. V lost 4 bases to trimming and J lost 7 bases; unmatched junction nucleotides: 5. CDR3 size: 14 residues. This CDR3 is CASSQGQGAGEAFF. As DNA, the CDR3 is TGCGCCAGCAGCCAGGGACAGGGGGCGGGTGAAGCTTTCTTT.